Each of the 9 T cell receptor beta chains below was sequenced from the same sample in a study of blood T cells in healthy people across ages. With a J-beta primer mix and a sample-barcoded 5' primer, a second PCR ran roughly 6 to 11 cycles. TCRdb analysed the 5' RACE reads with MiXCR anew, one entry per CDR3 protein. The table records just over 800,000 distinct CDR3 sequences, 62% of them present only once. Sequencing used blood. The source is a man aged 30-40 years in good health.

The chain has TRBV27 and TRBJ2-3, with 7 bases that match TRBD2. This CDR3 spans 13 amino acids. CDR1 is MNHEY and CDR2 is SMNVEV in the germline V gene (reference sequence). Germline trimming cut 6 bases from V and 5 bases from J; bases unmatched to any gene: 5. CDR3 coding DNA: TGTGCCAGCAGCCGCGGGGGTAAAGATACGCAGTATTTT. Translated, it gives CASSRGGKDTQYF.

J is TRBJ2-7 and V is TRBV9, with D possibly being TRBD1 (6 bases). Per germline, CDR1 SGDLS and CDR2 YYNGEE. This CDR3 has 16 amino acids. Trimming stripped 4 bases from V and 4 bases from J, with 21 bases between. The CDR3 bases are TGTGCCAGCAGCCCAGGGGTGGGGCAGCTAGAATACGAGCAGTACTTC. It encodes CASSPGVGQLEYEQYF.

This clonotype was counted a few times. V usage is TRBV9 and J usage is TRBJ2-1; tentatively, D is TRBD2 (5 bases). The CDR3 spans 13 residues. CDR1 is SGDLS, CDR2 YYNGEE, per germline. Trimming took off 3 bases at V and 6 bases at J, with 10 bases between the two ends. In nucleotides, the CDR3 is TGTGCCAGCAGCGAAAGCGGACCCAATGAGCAGTTCTTC. Translating it yields CASSESGPNEQFF.

The chain employs TRBV4-2 and TRBJ2-4, with D unclear. The J call may be in error: the DNA end matches TRBJ2-7 better. The germline gives CDR1 LGHNA, CDR2 YNFKEQ. This CDR3 region has 11 residues. The CDR3 loop is CASSQTDEQYF. The CDR3, as DNA: TGTGCCAGCAGCCAAACTGACGAGCAGTACTTC.

The gene calls are TRBV6-6 and TRBJ2-7; no definite D call. The CDR3 extends over 16 amino acids. Germline V gene data show CDR1 as MNHNY and CDR2 as SVGAGI (reference sequence). Trimming removed 7 bases from V and 3 bases from J, with 22 bases in between. The chain's CDR3 is CASTPHQKGGVYEQYF. The CDR3 region has the DNA TGTGCCAGCACCCCTCACCAAAAAGGCGGTGTCTACGAGCAGTACTTC.

This chain joins TRBV15 and TRBJ2-1; no clear D gene. V was trimmed by 2 bases and J by 5 bases, leaving 10 bases between them. Germline V CDR1 and CDR2: LNHNV, YYDKDF (reference sequence). The CDR3 totals 14 residues. Here the CDR3 reads CATSRIRTHNEQFF. The CDR3 bases are TGTGCCACCAGCAGAATTAGGACCCACAATGAGCAGTTCTTC.

The chain links TRBV6-2 or TRBV6-3 to TRBJ2-7; a weak D match, TRBD1 (5 bases). The closer fit of TRBJ2-5 to the DNA end suggests the J call may be wrong. This CDR3 region has 15 residues. The germline gives CDR1 MNHEY, CDR2 SVGEGT. CDR3 sequence: CASSYSKGDQETQYF. CDR3 bases: TGTGCCAGCAGTTACTCGAAAGGGGACCAAGAGACCCAGTACTTC.

This clonotype was observed many times. J is TRBJ2-5 and V is TRBV7-2; maybe TRBD2 (8 bases). Trimming took 6 bases from V and 4 from J, leaving 24 bases between them. Germline V gene data show CDR1 as SGHTA and CDR2 as FQGNSA. The CDR3 consists of 17 residues. The chain's CDR3 is CASSRGGLGGAVETQYF. CDR3 nucleotide sequence: TGTGCCAGCAGTCGAGGGGGCCTCGGGGGGGCCGTAGAGACCCAGTACTTC.

The chain has TRBV7-3 and TRBJ2-4, with D perhaps assigned TRBD1 or TRBD2 (6 bases each). V shed 4 bases and J shed 8 bases, with 18 bases lying between them. CDR3 length: 15 residues. Germline CDR1 reads SGHTA; CDR2 reads FQGTGA. The CDR3 bases are TGTGCCAGCAGCTCTGGATGGGGGGCAGGCGACATTCAGTACTTC. Its translation is CASSSGWGAGDIQYF.